This T cell receptor (beta chain) came from a study of T cells in Graves' hyperthyroidism and ophthalmopathy. Study-level findings and limits: Ophthalmopathy was told apart from stable hyperthyroidism by a 13 V-J model.

Graves' hyperthyroidism is called stable when ophthalmopathy does not progress within 18 months. Amplification of TCR beta CDR3 regions used RNA as the template. With the HTBI primer set, the TCR CDR3 went through a first round of RT-PCR. TCRdb itself ran the multiplex PCR reads through MiXCR, one entry per CDR3 protein. This repertoire shows 500,000 to 600,000 distinct CDR3 sequences, 35% to 55% found once; its top ten account for about 8.3%. Details on this clonotype: Its antigen is not identified.

V gave up 3 bases and J gave up 6 bases, with 11 bases separating them. Germline V gene sequence: CDR1 DFQATT, CDR2 SNEGSKA (reference sequence). The CDR3 is made up of 12 amino acids. The sequence derives from a woman between 18 and 29 years old with Graves' hyperthyroidism. This chain uses TRBV20-1 with TRBJ2-5; D may match TRBD1 or TRBD2 (6 bases each). Source material: peripheral blood or thyroid tissue (not recorded which). The CDR3 bases are TGCAGTGCTAGCCGGGGGCAAAAGACCCAGTACTTC. This sequence encodes CSASRGQKTQYF.